The next 6 T cell receptor beta chains were all read from a single sample in a study of OX40 agonist ivuxolimab in advanced cancers. This table comes from immunoSEQ multiplex PCR, and its TCRdb copy is limited to in-frame clones, with some not included. The sample has approximately 20,000 clones; under 90% are singletons. The material was CD4+ or CD8+ T cells sorted from blood, obtained in a trial of the OX40 agonist ivuxolimab. These receptors originate from an adult with an advanced solid tumor such as melanoma, head and neck, liver or kidney cancer.

V usage is TRBV4-3 and J usage is TRBJ2-5; TRBD1 matches 9 bases. CDR1 LGHNA and CDR2 YSLEER come from the germline V gene. Trimming removed 4 bases from V and 5 bases from J; junction bases left unmatched: 8. The CDR3 extends over 15 amino acids. The CDR3 DNA reads TGCGCCAGCAGCCCCTTGGACAGGGGAGGGGAGACCCAGTACTTC. Protein sequence: CASSPLDRGGETQYF.

The rearrangement links TRBV7-3 to TRBJ2-5; 15 bases agree with TRBD2. CDR3 length: 16 residues. The germline gives CDR1 SGHTA, CDR2 FQGTGA. J was trimmed by 5 bases and V by 2 bases; bases with no gene match: 3. The chain's CDR3 is CASSLGTSGRLETQYF. The CDR3 region has the DNA TGTGCCAGCAGCTTAGGGACTAGCGGGAGGTTGGAGACCCAGTACTTC. The whole variable domain, filled in from reference TRBV7-3 and TRBJ2-5, reads GAGVSQTPSNKVTEKGKYVELRCDPISGHTALYWYRQSLGQGPEFLIYFQGTGAADDSGLPNDRFFAVRPEGSVSTLKIQRTERGDSAVYLCASSLGTSGRLETQYFGPGTRLLVL.

This CDR3 reads CASSTGTSLGEQFF. The CDR3 DNA is TGTGCCAGCAGCACCGGGACCTCCCTAGGTGAGCAGTTCTTC. V is TRBV7-3 and J is TRBJ2-1; D may match TRBD1 or TRBD2 (5 bases each). This CDR3 region has 14 residues. The germline gives CDR1 SGHTA, CDR2 FQGTGA. Trimming left V 5 bases short and J 9 bases short, with 17 bases between.

The V and J genes are TRBV2 and TRBJ1-5, with a weak D call TRBD1 (6 bases). The CDR3 has 12 amino acids. Germline loops: CDR1 SNHLY, CDR2 FYNNEI. Between the trimmed V and J ends, which lost 8 bases and 7 bases, there was a span of 12 bases. CDR3 bases: TGTGCCAGCGAGGGGGGAGGACAGCCCCAGCATTTT. Encoded protein: CASEGGGQPQHF.

V usage is TRBV13 and J usage is TRBJ2-5, with 15 bases lining up with TRBD2. The junction had 8 bases not matched to a gene; V was cut back by 2 bases and J by 4 bases. The length of the CDR3 is 18 residues. Germline CDR1 reads PRHDT; CDR2 reads FYEKMQ (reference sequence). This chain's CDR3 is CASSLRGTSGRPGETQYF. CDR3 nucleotides: TGTGCCAGCAGCTTAAGAGGGACTAGCGGGAGGCCGGGAGAGACCCAGTACTTC.

This chain connects TRBV28 to TRBJ1-5; 7 bases are a match to TRBD1. V shed 3 bases, J shed 7 bases, and the junction held 12 bases outside the gene matches. The CDR3 totals 16 residues. CDR1 and CDR2 from the germline V gene are MDHEN and SYDVKM. This CDR3 reads CASSFESGQLRQPQHF. In nucleotides, the CDR3 is TGTGCCAGCAGTTTCGAATCGGGACAGTTAAGGCAGCCCCAGCATTTT.